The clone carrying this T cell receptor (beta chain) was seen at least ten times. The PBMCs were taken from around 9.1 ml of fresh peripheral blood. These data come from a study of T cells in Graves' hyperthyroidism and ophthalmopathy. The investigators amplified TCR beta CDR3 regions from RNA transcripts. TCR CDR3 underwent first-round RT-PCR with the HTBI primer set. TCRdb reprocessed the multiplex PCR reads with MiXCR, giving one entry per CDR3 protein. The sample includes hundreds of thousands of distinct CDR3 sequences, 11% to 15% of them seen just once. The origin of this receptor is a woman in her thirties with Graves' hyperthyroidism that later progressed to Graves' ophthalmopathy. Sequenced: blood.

The CDR3 is CASTMDGRSSYNEQFF. CDR3 DNA sequence: TGTGCCAGCACTATGGATGGACGTAGCTCCTACAATGAGCAGTTCTTC. The rearrangement links TRBV7-9 to TRBJ2-1; D remains ambiguous. The CDR3 extends over 16 amino acids. V was trimmed by 7 bases and J by 0 bases, leaving 16 bases between them. Germline loops: CDR1 SEHNR, CDR2 FQNEAQ (reference sequence). The entire variable domain, with the rest obtained from reference TRBV7-9 and TRBJ2-1, is as follows: DTGVSQNPRHKITKRGQNVTFRCDPISEHNRLYWYRQTLGQGPEFLTYFQNEAQLEKSRLLSDRFSAERPKGSFSTLEIQRTEQGDSAMYLCASTMDGRSSYNEQFFGPGTRLTVL.